Following are 4 T cell receptor beta chains from one sample sequenced in a study of T cell repertoires in ileal Crohn's disease. Only in-frame clones appear in the TCRdb table, and some are missing; sequencing was by immunoSEQ multiplex PCR. Of about 6,600 clones in the sample, 55% to 75% are singletons; the top ten hold roughly 9.8%. The sequenced sample consisted of ileal tissue. The receptor set was obtained from an adult with Crohn's disease.

The V call is TRBV6-5, the J call TRBJ2-7, with TRBD1 identical over 8 bases. V lost 4 bases, J lost 5 bases, and 13 bases stayed unmatched. This CDR3 comprises 16 residues. The germline V gene has CDR1 MNHEY and CDR2 SVGAGI. The CDR3 loop is CASSSPRTGSRNEQYF. The CDR3, as DNA: TGTGCCAGCAGTTCCCCGCGGACAGGGTCGCGGAACGAGCAGTACTTC.

The CDR3 DNA is TGTGCCAGCAGGATGGGCTTGGGGCTTTGGACGGATTCACCCCTCCACTTT. Translated: CASRMGLGLWTDSPLHF. The V gene is TRBV2, the J gene TRBJ1-6; D is possibly TRBD1 (5 bases). CDR3 size: 17 residues. Germline V gives CDR1 SNHLY, CDR2 FYNNEI. Trimming pared 6 bases from V and 8 bases from J, leaving 23 bases between. The full variable domain, with the rest looked up from reference TRBV2 and TRBJ1-6, is EPEVTQTPSHQVTQMGQEVILRCVPISNHLYFYWYRQILGQKVEFLVSFYNNEISEKSEIFDDQFSVERPDGSNFTLKIRSTKLEDSAMYFCASRMGLGLWTDSPLHFGNGTRLTVT.

V gene TRBV5-4 combines with J gene TRBJ1-1; D is ambiguous. From germline, CDR1 is SGHNT and CDR2 YYREEE (reference sequence). V lost 5 bases and J 1 base, leaving 18 bases between the germline ends. The CDR3 has 16 amino acids. CDR3 in amino acids: CASSPDGVWGNTEAFF. The CDR3 DNA sequence: TGTGCCAGCAGTCCGGACGGGGTTTGGGGGAACACTGAAGCTTTCTTT.

This chain connects TRBV7-7 to TRBJ2-2, with D perhaps matching TRBD1 (5 bases). CDR1 is SSHAT, CDR2 FNYEAQ, per germline (reference sequence). The CDR3 runs to 14 residues. With 5 bases removed from V and 1 base from J, the gap between germline ends came to 8 bases. DNA of the CDR3: TGTGCCAGCAGCCACGGACAGAACACCGGGGAGCTGTTTTTT. It specifies CASSHGQNTGELFF.